This T cell receptor (beta chain) is from a study of T cell changes during pregnancy in multiple sclerosis. Sequencing used immunoSEQ multiplex PCR; TCRdb keeps in-frame clones, though not all of them. The data contain about 68,000 clones, roughly nine tenths of them singletons. This CDR3 contains 14 residues. V gave up 9 bases and J gave up 8 bases; unmatched junction bases: 12. Germline V lookup: CDR1 SNHLY, CDR2 FYNNEI. Sample: peripheral blood, taken in the second trimester of pregnancy. The sequence was collected from a female donor in good health, enrolled as a control in a pregnancy study. The chain uses TRBV2 and TRBJ2-2; 7 nucleotides match TRBD1. The CDR3: CARQDRELSGELFF. In nucleotides, the CDR3 is TGTGCCAGACAAGACAGGGAGTTATCGGGGGAGCTGTTTTTT. Based on the CDR3 plus reference TRBV2 and TRBJ2-2, the full variable domain is EPEVTQTPSHQVTQMGQEVILRCVPISNHLYFYWYRQILGQKVEFLVSFYNNEISEKSEIFDDQFSVERPDGSNFTLKIRSTKLEDSAMYFCARQDRELSGELFFGEGSRLTVL.